This entry features one T cell receptor beta chain sequence. Its antigen target is currently unknown. No base-level quality is on record; no much larger clone is a single base apart. The germline V gene yields MDHEN for CDR1 and SYDVKM for CDR2. Measured from the cysteine to the phenylalanine, the CDR3 is 15 residues long. CDR3 DNA is the only sequence kept; it has 45 bases, read in frame from the first base. The data stem from a study of blood T cells in healthy people across ages (dated by TCRdb to between 2015 and 2016). Regarding the study in general: In model experiments, roughly one uniquely barcoded TCR beta cDNA molecule per two T cells was captured by template switching. To track age-related changes in TCR beta repertoire diversity, the study relied on deep sequencing normalized with unique cDNA molecular identifiers. The donors were split into four age groups: young (average about 16 years), middle-aged (over 35), aged (more than 60) and long-lived (about 74). For two donors (one aged 18 to 30 and one aged 80 or older), the study analyzed two additional independent replicas of 1 million unique cDNA reads from the same blood draw.

Donors were 39 systemically healthy Caucasian individuals from Russia aged roughly 6 to 90 years. Each donor gave about 9.7 milliliters of peripheral blood, drawn into EDTA-treated Vacutainer tubes. Ficoll-Paque density-gradient centrifugation was used to isolate PBMCs, with at least 6 million obtained per sample. Total RNA, at least 6 micrograms per sample, was extracted from PBMCs with Trizol reagent. Naive CD45RAhigh/CD27high T cell percentages were measured by flow cytometry on a PBMC aliquot from every donor. Results and caveats for the whole study, not just this receptor: A strong correlation was found between observed TCR beta diversity and the percentage of naive T cells measured by flow cytometry. Observed TCR beta diversity per million T cells fell roughly linearly with age, and a significant reduction was already apparent by age about 38. Conclusive comparison of naive and antigen-experienced compartments was prevented by the profiling of bulk unsorted PBMCs. Because donor CMV infection status was unknown, age-related changes in expanded clonotypes were potentially confounded. Estimates of total diversity based on one million sequenced T cells were regarded as lower bounds and as underestimates. The long-lived group showed more naive CD4+ T cells, fewer expanded clones and increased TCR diversity than the aged group, suggesting age selection.

Library generation was performed with 5' RACE. Sequencing was performed on an Illumina HiSeq 2500. The second PCR ran for about 6 to 11 cycles and used a J-beta primer mix along with a sample-barcoded 5' primer. A template-switch 5' adaptor carrying 12 random nucleotides introduced a unique molecular identifier onto each TCR beta cDNA molecule. Each sample yielded at least 3 million CDR3-containing paired-end reads. First-strand cDNA synthesis was performed from all RNA using the Mint cDNA synthesis kit, with priming by a TRBC-specific oligonucleotide. All cDNA was treated with uracil-DNA glycosylase and then went through a first 18-cycle PCR with the universal primers M1SS and BC2_uni_R. In the original analysis: Each sample was normalized by randomly selecting 1 million high-quality reads, each carrying a distinct molecular identifier. Instead of being binned into consensus sequences, reads that shared molecular identifiers were thrown out. MiTCR, run with a Q25 quality threshold and the strictest error-elimination algorithm, handled CDR3 identification, clonotype clustering and error correction. A nonparametric unseen species model with Euler transformation was used to estimate lower-bound total TCR beta diversity. In TCRdb, the public reads were trimmed at Q25 with fastp and aligned with MiXCR, with productive beta chains retained. Each CDR3 protein appears once, grouped with its most common genes and DNA. The V and J calls were determined by TCRdb, not by the authors. This sample is represented by more than 1,000,000 distinct CDR3 sequences; under 30% of them were singletons. The top ten clones comprise around 0.7% of the sample.

These data also formed part of another study, on T cells of mothers and their children. That second publication adds: Donors were nine systemically healthy Caucasian individuals: three mothers and their six children. cDNA synthesis consumed the entire amount of extracted RNA, loaded at approximately 1.6 ug RNA in each 15 ul reaction. Sample barcodes and 2-4 random nucleotides were added via the M1S primer in the second PCR. Over 8 million TCR beta CDR3 reads came from each mother, compared with millions of reads from each child. TCR recombination output is similarly shaped by thymic selection in related and unrelated pairs, with a minor effect exerted by inherited differences. Normalized repertoire overlap in related mother-child pairs was always slightly higher than in unrelated mother-child pairs, but the difference was never significant. No persistent microchimeric T cell clones were detected, at a sensitivity of roughly 93 clones per million clonotypes. The study used deep NGS to compare TCR beta repertoires of mothers and children, seeking features distinguishing related mother-child pairs from unrelated individuals. The mean age was about 37 +/- 4 years for the mothers and around 10 +/- 4 years for the children. Libraries were sequenced on Illumina HiSeq 2000 with 100+100 nt paired-end reads after adapter ligation with NEBNext reagents. To avoid cross-contamination, the mother libraries and the child libraries were prepared a month apart and sequenced in separate runs. For each donor, between roughly 450,000 and 2,100,000 distinct TCR beta clonotypes were identified. Naive TCR beta clonotypes were estimated from low-frequency clonotypes matched to each donor's FACS-determined naive share, without sorting.

This TCR came from a girl aged 2 to 10 in good health. The V and J genes are TRBV28 and TRBJ2-1; TRBD2 matches 7 bases in the middle. The J call may not be correct, given that the DNA end is closer to TRBJ2-5. Material for sequencing was blood. The nucleotide sequence is TGTGCCAGCAGCACCCACTGGGCGGGAGTAGAGACCCAGTACTTC. This encodes CASSTHWAGVETQYF.